This T cell receptor (beta chain) was found in a study of T cells after posttransplantation cyclophosphamide (dated by TCRdb to 2015 to 2016). For the wider study: T cell repertoire reconstitution was tracked by TRB sequencing after myeloablative bone marrow transplantation in which posttransplantation cyclophosphamide was used as GVHD prophylaxis. Antigen receptor sequencing was done on samples from about 40 PTCy-treated patients and from approximately 17 related bone marrow donors of those patients. TRB sequencing was performed on blood from all 34 PTCy patients with 1-year posttransplant specimens. Up to roughly 3 additional blood samples from 2 to 5.2 years after transplant were also TRB-sequenced in 3 patients, as was pretransplant blood from a handful of patients. Because TRA and TRB clonality were tightly correlated in fewer than 10 samples, subsequent TCR analyses were focused on TRB only. Public TRB sequences were compared against a database of over 3,600 sequences linked to responses to pathogens, tumor antigens, self-antigens and alloantigens. The investigation overall reported the following: Donor-recipient similarity was low at 1-2 months but increased during the first year, and donor CD8+ memory clones often dominated later blood repertoires. Across 35 to 45 patients, TRB clonality was highly associated with recipient CMV seropositivity and CMV reactivation, and diversity in PTCy patients was similar to diversity in CNI/methotrexate controls. The TRB repertoires of T cells infiltrating skin or GI tract showed only limited overlap with the TRB repertoires of T cells in blood.

The CDR3 runs 14 amino acids, cysteine and phenylalanine included. This entry keeps only the CDR3 DNA: 42 bases, framed from base 1. The junction shows trimming of 3 bases on V and 1 base on J, plus 9 bases between the germline ends. Via the germline V gene, CDR1 is MDHEN and CDR2 SYDVKM. About this clone: What antigen it recognizes has not been identified. No base qualities exist here, and no much larger clone lies one base off it.

The PTCy-treated patients were drawn from a prospective, multi-institutional clinical trial. Peripheral blood and bone marrow mononuclear cells were isolated by Ficoll-Hypaque density centrifugation and cryopreserved. TRB sequencing was run on genomic DNA with either the immunoSEQ assay at survey resolution or the hsTCRB kit. The paper's processing steps were these. The immunoSEQ software was used for initial read processing, and the LymphoSeq R package was used for repertoire analyses. Clonality was calculated as 1 minus normalized Shannon entropy, and the Gini coefficient was also calculated for each TRB dataset. Phenotypes of unsorted samples were inferred by mapping TRB sequences from sorted subsets of the recipient or donor onto unsorted samples of the same recipient. TCRdb took over this immuneACCESS table, retaining in-frame rearrangements with V and J assigned. Such tables are incomplete; in checked studies, under half of the missing clones stem from an unresolved V gene, and the remainder is unexplained. V and J calls and clone size are given by that table; D and trimming were obtained from the DNA. The sample table shows about 32,000 clones, and 70% to 90% are seen once. The top ten clones comprise under 15% of the sample.

This chain joins TRBV28 to TRBJ1-2; the best D guess is TRBD1, with 5 bases matching. Sequenced input: PBMCs. This receptor was obtained from a woman between 40 and 55 years old with a blood cancer, CMV-positive, and with a related stem cell donor. The nucleotides read TGTGCCAGCAGTTTGGGGCAGAGTAACTATGGCTACACCTTC. The encoded protein is CASSLGQSNYGYTF.